What follows are 11 T cell receptor beta chains derived from one specimen sequenced in a study of blood T cell repertoires in COVID-19. Produced via immunoSEQ multiplex PCR; TCRdb's table is partial and in-frame only. The sample carries approximately 27,000 clones, around 83% recorded once. The sequencing sample was made of peripheral blood. These receptors all come from a human donor in a cohort sampled during active COVID-19.

The V call is TRBV27, the J call TRBJ1-1, with TRBD1 as a possible D gene (6 bases). Germline values: CDR1 MNHEY, CDR2 SMNVEV (reference sequence). CDR3 length: 12 amino acids. V was clipped by 6 bases and J by 5 bases, with 10 bases between them. The CDR3 sequence: CASRLGQTEAFF. The CDR3 bases are TGTGCCAGCAGACTCGGACAGACTGAAGCTTTCTTT.

The chain links TRBV9 to TRBJ2-7; the match to TRBD2 covers 11 bases. Germline CDR1 SGDLS, CDR2 YYNGEE. V shed 3 bases and J 3 bases; nucleotides not matched to a gene: 5. This CDR3 spans 15 amino acids. The CDR3, as DNA: TGTGCCAGCAGCGAGGGACTAGCGGACCTCTACGAGCAGTACTTC. This sequence encodes CASSEGLADLYEQYF.

V is TRBV10-1 and J is TRBJ2-5, with D possibly being TRBD2 (6 bases). CDR3 size: 15 residues. Trimming left V 3 bases short and J 4 bases short, with 15 bases between. CDR1 and CDR2 from the germline V gene are WNHNN and SYGVQD (reference sequence). The CDR3 loop is CASSDRKGGTETQYF. The CDR3 region has the DNA TGCGCCAGCAGTGATAGAAAGGGAGGAACAGAGACCCAGTACTTC.

The V and J genes are TRBV19 and TRBJ1-2, with 9 bases lining up with TRBD1. Germline CDR1 reads LNHDA; CDR2 reads SQIVND (reference sequence). The CDR3 covers 15 residues. V dropped 4 bases and J dropped 3; count of bases not matched to a gene: 6. CDR3 amino acids: CASSTGTGNDYGYTF. CDR3 DNA: TGTGCCAGTAGTACCGGGACAGGGAATGACTATGGCTACACCTTC. The full variable domain, its missing parts supplied by reference TRBV19 and TRBJ1-2, is DGGITQSPKYLFRKEGQNVTLSCEQNLNHDAMYWYRQDPGQGLRLIYYSQIVNDFQKGDIAEGYSVSREKKESFPLTVTSAQKNPTAFYLCASSTGTGNDYGYTFGSGTRLTVV.

The V gene is TRBV3-1 (or the pseudogene TRBV3-2), the J gene TRBJ2-5; the match to TRBD2 covers 10 bases. Trimming took 3 bases from V and 2 from J; bases not matched to a gene: 9. In germline, CDR1 is LGHDT, CDR2 YNNKEL (reference sequence). The CDR3 is made up of 17 amino acids. The CDR3 here is CASSQRWTSGEQETQYF. DNA of the CDR3: TGTGCCAGCAGCCAGCGATGGACTAGCGGAGAACAAGAGACCCAGTACTTC.

The chain employs TRBV28 and TRBJ2-2; 9 nucleotides agree with TRBD2. J gave up 4 bases and V 2 bases, and 2 bases lay outside the gene matches. This CDR3 contains 15 residues. The V gene's germline CDR1 is MDHEN and CDR2 SYDVKM. DNA for the CDR3: TGTGCCAGCAGTTTAGCGGGAGGGGCCACCGGGGAGCTGTTTTTT. It specifies CASSLAGGATGELFF.

This clone came up a few times. The genes are TRBV10-3 and TRBJ1-1, with D unresolved. V was cut by 0 bases and J by 7 bases, with 9 bases left in between. Looked up from germline, CDR1 is ENHRY and CDR2 is SYGVKD. CDR3 length equals 13 residues. CDR3 in DNA: TGTGCCATCAGTGAGTCCGGGGTTGGTGAAGCTTTCTTT. Residues: CAISESGVGEAFF.

This sequence joins TRBV15 and TRBJ2-7; a weak D match, TRBD1 (6 bases). Germline V gene sequence: CDR1 LNHNV, CDR2 YYDKDF (reference sequence). This CDR3 is 15 amino acids long. The V end was cut by 0 bases, the J end by 6 bases, with 15 bases between. CDR3 protein: CATSREGPRGFEQYF. Written as DNA, the CDR3 is TGTGCCACCAGCAGAGAAGGCCCTAGGGGGTTCGAGCAGTACTTC.

This chain connects TRBV7-2 to TRBJ2-7; D perhaps matches TRBD2 (6 bases). The V gene lost 5 bases and the J gene lost 0 bases, with 14 bases spanning the gap. This CDR3 region has 15 residues. Germline V gene sequence: CDR1 SGHTA, CDR2 FQGNSA. In nucleotides, the CDR3 is TGTGCCAGCAGCCAAACGGGCGGGGTCTCCTACGAGCAGTACTTC. Its translation is CASSQTGGVSYEQYF.

The rearrangement links TRBV11-3 to TRBJ1-6; no clear D gene. This CDR3 contains 19 residues. The germline V gene encodes CDR1 SGHNT and CDR2 YENEEA. The V gene lost 5 bases and the J gene lost 0 bases, with 20 bases spanning the gap. As DNA, the CDR3 is TGTGCCAGCAGCACACAGCTATTCCCCGCCAGCTCCTATAATTCACCCCTCCACTTT. It specifies CASSTQLFPASSYNSPLHF.

The rearrangement links TRBV13 to TRBJ2-5; TRBD2 is a possible D gene (7 bases). Germline V lookup: CDR1 PRHDT, CDR2 FYEKMQ (reference sequence). The CDR3 length is 15 residues. V lost 2 bases and J lost 4, with 14 bases in between. The CDR3 reads CASSLRGGALETQYF. CDR3 DNA sequence: TGTGCCAGCAGCTTAAGGGGGGGGGCATTAGAGACCCAGTACTTC.